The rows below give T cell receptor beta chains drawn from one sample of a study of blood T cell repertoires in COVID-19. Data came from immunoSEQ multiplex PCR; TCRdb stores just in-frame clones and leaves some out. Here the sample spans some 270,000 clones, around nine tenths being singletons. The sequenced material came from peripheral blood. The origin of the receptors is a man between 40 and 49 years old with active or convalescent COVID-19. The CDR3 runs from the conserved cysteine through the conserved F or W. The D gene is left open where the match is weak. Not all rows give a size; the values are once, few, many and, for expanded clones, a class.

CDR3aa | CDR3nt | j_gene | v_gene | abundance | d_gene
CASSSPGTSGTYEQYF | TGTGCCAGCAGTTCGCCCGGGACTAGCGGGACCTACGAGCAGTACTTC | TRBJ2-7 | TRBV27 | - | TRBD2
CASTAGQDLLSGNTIYF | TGTGCCAGCACCGCCGGACAGGACCTCCTCTCTGGAAACACCATATATTTT | TRBJ1-3 | TRBV28 | - | TRBD1
CASSLRAGGTEAFF | TGTGCCAGCAGCTTACGGGCGGGGGGCACTGAAGCTTTCTTT | TRBJ1-1 | TRBV7-9 | - | -
CASRSVLNTGELFF | TGTGCCAGCAGATCTGTTTTGAACACCGGGGAGCTGTTTTTT | TRBJ2-2 | TRBV6-5 | - | -
CASSYPTSGRLETQYF | TGTGCCAGCAGTTACCCCACGTCAGGGCGATTGGAGACCCAGTACTTC | TRBJ2-5 | TRBV28 | - | -
CASSVVGDGGSTGELFF | TGTGCCAGCAGCGTAGTTGGGGATGGGGGGTCCACCGGGGAGCTGTTTTTT | TRBJ2-2 | TRBV9 | - | -
CASRPGQAASGNTIYF | TGCGCCAGCAGACCGGGACAGGCCGCCTCTGGAAACACCATATATTTT | TRBJ1-3 | TRBV10-2 | - | TRBD1
CASSPGSGGYIQYF | TGTGCCAGCTCACCGGGTTCCGGCGGTTACATTCAGTACTTC | TRBJ2-4 | TRBV18 | - | -
CATSRYRDRGSDTQYF | TGTGCCACCAGCAGATACCGGGACAGGGGTTCAGATACGCAGTATTTT | TRBJ2-3 | TRBV15 | few | TRBD1
CASSLSGSETQYF | TGTGCCAGCAGTCTGAGCGGGAGTGAGACCCAGTACTTC | TRBJ2-5 | TRBV12-3/TRBV12-4 | once | TRBD2
CASSSPGTDHTEAFF | TGTGCCAGCAGTTCCCCTGGGACAGATCACACTGAAGCTTTCTTT | TRBJ1-1 | TRBV6-5 | - | TRBD1
CASSFLAGGTYNEQFF | TGTGCCAGCAGCTTTTTAGCGGGAGGGACCTACAATGAGCAGTTCTTC | TRBJ2-1 | TRBV9 | once | TRBD2
CASSFGAGETQYF | TGTGCCAGCAGCTTTGGGGCCGGGGAGACCCAGTACTTC | TRBJ2-5 | TRBV7-2 | - | -
CAWRADRGYTIYF | TGTGCCTGGAGGGCCGACAGGGGATACACCATATATTTT | TRBJ1-3 | TRBV30 | - | TRBD1
CASSQEVTTGTDGYTF | TGTGCCAGCAGCCAAGAGGTCACGACAGGGACGGATGGCTACACCTTC | TRBJ1-2 | TRBV4-2 | - | TRBD1
CASSSTDVYEQYF | TGTGCCAGCAGCTCCACAGACGTTTACGAGCAGTACTTC | TRBJ2-7 | TRBV7-6 | - | -
CASSQSGTSNEQYF | TGTGCCAGCAGCCAATCTGGGACTAGCAACGAGCAGTACTTC | TRBJ2-7 | TRBV4-2 | - | TRBD2
CASSQTGQGGTEAFF | TGTGCCAGCAGCCAAACGGGACAGGGCGGCACTGAAGCTTTCTTT | TRBJ1-1 | TRBV4-2 | - | TRBD1
CASATSGGTGELFF | TGCGCCAGCGCCACTAGCGGGGGGACCGGGGAGCTGTTTTTT | TRBJ2-2 | TRBV5-1 | - | TRBD2
CASRYRESEKLFF | TGTGCCAGCAGATACAGGGAAAGCGAAAAACTGTTTTTT | TRBJ1-4 | TRBV28 | - | -
CASSLQDSNEQFF | TGCGCCAGCAGTTTGCAGGACAGCAATGAGCAGTTCTTC | TRBJ2-1 | TRBV10-1 | - | -
CASSAHNMDGYTF | TGTGCCAGCAGCGCGCATAATATGGATGGCTACACCTTC | TRBJ1-2 | TRBV12-3/TRBV12-4 | - | -
CASSESGENQPQHF | TGTGCCAGCAGTGAATCGGGGGAAAATCAGCCCCAGCATTTT | TRBJ1-5 | TRBV25-1 | few | -
CATSADKGPLHF | TGCGCCACGTCTGCGGACAAGGGGCCCCTCCACTTT | TRBJ1-6 | TRBV10-1 | - | -
CASSVEGQGGNTIYF | TGTGCCAGCAGCGTAGAGGGACAGGGCGGAAACACCATATATTTT | TRBJ1-3 | TRBV9 | - | TRBD1
CASSQGQKLTRGYTF | TGTGCCAGCAGTCAGGGACAGAAGCTAACGCGGGGCTACACCTTC | TRBJ1-2 | TRBV28 | - | TRBD1
CATLGGSGGGNEQFF | TGTGCCACCCTGGGTGGTAGCGGGGGGGGCAATGAGCAGTTCTTC | TRBJ2-1 | TRBV5-5 | - | TRBD2
CASSRPGGDSAGELFF | TGTGCCAGCAGCAGACCAGGGGGCGATTCAGCCGGGGAGCTGTTTTTT | TRBJ2-2 | TRBV21-1 | - | -
CASSLAIDTGELFF | TGTGCCAGCAGTCTAGCGATCGACACCGGGGAGCTGTTTTTT | TRBJ2-2 | TRBV7-3 | - | -
CASTPDRVNEQFF | TGTGCCAGCACTCCGGACAGGGTGAATGAGCAGTTCTTC | TRBJ2-1 | TRBV12-3/TRBV12-4 | - | TRBD1
CASSLVVSSGGQETQYF | TGTGCCAGCAGCTTGGTAGTGTCTAGCGGGGGACAAGAGACCCAGTACTTC | TRBJ2-5 | TRBV5-4 | - | TRBD2
CASSVAGNNEQFF | TGTGCCAGCAGCGTAGCAGGGAACAATGAGCAGTTCTTC | TRBJ2-1 | TRBV9 | - | -
CASSLGGSSSSYEQYF | TGTGCCAGCAGCCTCGGTGGTAGCTCAAGCTCCTACGAGCAGTACTTC | TRBJ2-7 | TRBV7-9 | - | -